These 10 T cell receptor beta chains came from one sample sequenced in a study of T-cell reconstitution after alpha-beta-depleted transplantation in children. A library of TCRbeta sequences, prepared with unique molecular identifiers, was generated. TCRdb re-analysed the PCR reads in MiXCR, keeping a single row per CDR3 protein. The sample shows about 610,000 distinct CDR3 sequences, about 10% of them seen only once. The sample consisted of PBMCs from the stem cell graft donor, taken from the stem cell graft. The receptors were sampled from a human donor who donated a stem cell graft to a child with acute myeloid leukemia.

This clonotype came up a few times. This chain uses TRBV5-1 with TRBJ1-4; TRBD1 agrees at 9 bases. The CDR3 spans 16 residues. J lost 0 bases, V lost 3 bases, and 3 bases had no gene match. Germline V gene sequence: CDR1 SGHRS, CDR2 YFSETQ. The CDR3 sequence: CASSSGQGTTNEKLFF. For the CDR3, the DNA is TGCGCCAGCAGCTCGGGACAGGGAACAACTAATGAAAAACTGTTTTTT. The full variable domain, its missing parts supplied by reference TRBV5-1 and TRBJ1-4, is KAGVTQTPRYLIKTRGQQVTLSCSPISGHRSVSWYQQTPGQGLQFLFEYFSETQRNKGNFPGRFSGRQFSNSRSEMNVSTLELGDSALYLCASSSGQGTTNEKLFFGSGTQLSVL.

This chain uses TRBV20-1 with TRBJ2-1; TRBD2 aligns across 8 bases. The CDR3 sequence is 12 residues long. With V trimmed by 2 bases and J by 9 bases, 3 bases remained unmatched. Germline lookup yields CDR1 DFQATT and CDR2 SNEGSKA (reference sequence). CDR3 amino acids: CSARPGGGEQFF. The CDR3 coding sequence is TGCAGTGCTAGACCCGGGGGGGGTGAGCAGTTCTTC.

The chain joins TRBV20-1 to TRBJ2-2, with a possible D match to TRBD2 (5 bases). Germline V gives CDR1 DFQATT, CDR2 SNEGSKA (reference sequence). The CDR3 is 16 residues long. The CDR3 sequence: CCARGTSGWNTGELFF. Written as DNA, the CDR3 is TGCTGCGCTAGAGGAACTAGTGGGTGGAACACCGGGGAGCTGTTTTTT.

This clonotype has a handful of counts. The chain is built from TRBV10-3 and TRBJ2-3; no reliable D call. V was trimmed by 8 bases and J by 2 bases, leaving 11 bases between them. Germline V lookup: CDR1 ENHRY, CDR2 SYGVKD. There are 13 residues in the CDR3. The CDR3 spells CAIGAQATDTQYF. In DNA, the CDR3 is TGTGCCATCGGAGCCCAAGCCACAGATACGCAGTATTTT.

This clonotype was recorded at least ten times. The chain links TRBV6-5 to TRBJ2-2; weak D call: TRBD2 (7 bases). Germline V gene sequence: CDR1 MNHEY, CDR2 SVGAGI. CDR3 length equals 15 residues. Trimming stripped 4 bases from V and 5 bases from J, with 14 bases between. CDR3 region: CASSSSGEGTGELFF. CDR3 DNA sequence: TGTGCCAGCAGTTCCTCAGGGGAGGGGACCGGGGAGCTGTTTTTT.

The gene calls are TRBV4-1 and TRBJ2-7; D unclear. CDR3 length equals 15 residues. The ends were cut back, 0 bases at V and 2 bases at J, with 11 bases in the middle. Per germline, CDR1 MGHRA and CDR2 YSYEKL. CDR3 sequence: CASSQDILTPYEQYF. The CDR3 DNA sequence: TGCGCCAGCAGCCAAGATATACTAACCCCCTACGAGCAGTACTTC.

This clonotype was detected many times. The J gene is TRBJ2-1, the V gene TRBV5-1, with 15 nucleotides matching TRBD2. The trim removed 3 bases at V and 10 bases at J, leaving 2 bases unmatched. Germline V lookup: CDR1 SGHRS, CDR2 YFSETQ. The CDR3 contains 14 residues. CDR3 sequence (DNA): TGCGCCAGCAGCTCCGGACTAGCGGGAGGGGAGCAGTTCTTC. Translated: CASSSGLAGGEQFF. Combining the CDR3 with reference TRBV5-1 and TRBJ2-1 gives the whole variable domain KAGVTQTPRYLIKTRGQQVTLSCSPISGHRSVSWYQQTPGQGLQFLFEYFSETQRNKGNFPGRFSGRQFSNSRSEMNVSTLELGDSALYLCASSSGLAGGEQFFGPGTRLTVL.

V usage is TRBV7-3 and J usage is TRBJ2-7, with D unresolved. V lost 5 bases and J lost 6, with 11 bases in between. The CDR3 length is 12 residues. The germline V gene has CDR1 SGHTA and CDR2 FQGTGA. The CDR3 sequence is CASSQRKGEQYF. In nucleotides, the CDR3 is TGTGCCAGCAGCCAAAGGAAAGGCGAGCAGTACTTC.

Only a few counts were recorded for this clonotype. The CDR3 region is CASSLALRPTSDRTDTQYF. CDR3 nucleotides: TGTGCCAGCAGCTTAGCGCTAAGGCCGACTAGCGACCGCACAGATACGCAGTATTTT. V gene TRBV7-2 combines with J gene TRBJ2-3; 8 bases are a match to TRBD2. Trimming cost V 0 bases and J 1 base; bases outside gene matches: 12. The germline V gene encodes CDR1 SGHTA and CDR2 FQGNSA. CDR3 length: 19 residues.

The V gene is TRBV6-2 or TRBV6-3, the J gene TRBJ2-7; 12 nucleotides agree with TRBD2. In germline, CDR1 is MNHEY, CDR2 SVGEGT. V shed 6 bases, J shed 5 bases, and the junction held 2 bases outside the gene matches. This CDR3 is built from 13 residues. Here the CDR3 reads CASRTSGSDEQYF. For the CDR3, the DNA is TGTGCCAGCAGGACTAGCGGGAGCGACGAGCAGTACTTC.